This T cell receptor (beta chain) appears in the sequencing data of a study of cytomegalovirus exposure and HLA in healthy donors. Study-level points and caveats: Previous analysis showed most TCR beta V segments were productive about 90% or about 30% of the time.

To note about this clone: As yet, its antigen is unknown.

This PCR relied on a set of 60 Vbeta primers and 13 Jbeta primers. Sequenced by immunoSEQ multiplex PCR; TCRdb stores in-frame clones only, minus some. This sample has approximately 220,000 clones, with around 79% found just once. Though nominally healthy at sampling, donors likely had unrecorded immune exposures. This TCR derives from a man aged 18 to 29 in good health and CMV-seronegative. The sample comprised PBMCs.

In DNA form, the CDR3 reads TGTGCCAGCAGTTTATACAGGAGCAATCAGCCCCAGCATTTT. Its translation is CASSLYRSNQPQHF. The chain recombines TRBV28 with TRBJ1-5, with D possibly TRBD1 on 5 matching bases. The CDR3 is 14 amino acids. Germline values: CDR1 MDHEN, CDR2 SYDVKM. V lost 1 base and J lost 1, with 5 bases in between.